This T cell receptor beta chain is from a study of response to subunit inactivated influenza vaccine. The V and J ends lost 2 bases and 1 base, in that order; junction bases with no gene match: 8. CDR1 is LGHDT, CDR2 YNNKEL, per germline (reference sequence). This CDR3 is built from 17 residues. Concerning this clonotype: Its antigen is not identified.

TCRdb itself ran the RT-PCR reads through MiXCR, one entry per CDR3 protein. The table shows about 520,000 distinct CDR3 sequences, with roughly 9.8% occurring only once. Study-wide points: Authors suggested each seasonal influenza vaccination recruits few new T cells.

The source material was PBMCs from blood, sampled 40 to 50 days after vaccination. This sequence originates from a man aged 45-65 years who received an inactivated influenza vaccine. The chain recombines TRBV3-1 with TRBJ1-1, with TRBD1 identical over 9 bases. The CDR3 region is CASSQPGQGVRNTEAFF. DNA of the CDR3: TGTGCCAGCAGCCAACCGGGACAGGGCGTTCGGAACACTGAAGCTTTCTTT.